One sample yielded the 27 T cell receptor beta chains listed below, sequenced in a study of T cells in Graves' hyperthyroidism and ophthalmopathy. RNA transcripts were the template for amplifying TCR beta CDR3 regions. Researchers ran a first-round RT-PCR on the TCR CDR3 using the HTBI primer set. TCRdb re-analysed the multiplex PCR reads in MiXCR, keeping a single row per CDR3 protein. The table shows over 700,000 distinct CDR3 sequences, with about 35% occurring only once. The sample was blood. These receptors all come from a woman in her 40s with Graves' hyperthyroidism.

The chain recombines TRBV9 with TRBJ1-6; D unresolved. V was clipped by 1 base and J by 8 bases, with 22 bases between them. This CDR3 region has 18 residues. Germline assignment: CDR1 SGDLS and CDR2 YYNGEE. The CDR3: CASSVYPEPGPAYSPLHF. Here the CDR3 DNA reads TGTGCCAGCAGCGTATATCCTGAACCGGGCCCAGCCTATTCACCCCTCCACTTT.

This clonotype was observed many times. The rearrangement links TRBV12-3 or TRBV12-4 to TRBJ1-5; no clear D. The CDR3 is 14 amino acids. V lost 6 bases to trimming and J lost 6 bases, with 15 bases between them. DNA for the CDR3: TGTGCCAGCAGGGGAGACGGAGCCGGTCAGCCCCAGCATTTT. Translating gives CASRGDGAGQPQHF.

This clonotype occurred many times. The chain carries TRBV13 and TRBJ1-1; D call uncertain. V lost 0 bases and J 11 bases, leaving 10 bases between the germline ends. Looked up from germline, CDR1 is PRHDT and CDR2 is FYEKMQ (reference sequence). CDR3 length: 12 residues. The CDR3 spells CASSLGYLGAFF. In nucleotides, the CDR3 is TGTGCCAGCAGCTTAGGTTATCTGGGGGCTTTCTTT.

V gene TRBV4-3 combines with J gene TRBJ2-7; 11 nucleotides match TRBD2. In germline, CDR1 is LGHNA, CDR2 YSLEER. Losses at the gene ends were 3 bases for V and 0 bases for J; bases not matched to a gene: 4. The CDR3 sequence is 16 residues long. DNA for the CDR3: TGCGCCAGCAGCCATAGCGGGAGGGTGAGCTCCTACGAGCAGTACTTC. Translation gives CASSHSGRVSSYEQYF.

The table lists this clonotype with many counts. This rearrangement joins TRBV20-1 to TRBJ1-2; D ambiguous. The V and J ends lost 0 bases and 2 bases respectively, with 10 bases between them. The CDR3 consists of 14 residues. Germline V CDR1 and CDR2: DFQATT, SNEGSKA (reference sequence). Here the CDR3 reads CSAREYQANYGYTF. The DNA of the CDR3 is TGCAGTGCTAGAGAATACCAGGCCAACTATGGCTACACCTTC.

This clonotype was observed at least ten times. This sequence joins TRBV12-3 or TRBV12-4 and TRBJ2-5; no definite D call. This CDR3 has 12 residues. V was cut by 8 bases and J by 3 bases, with 10 bases left in between. The CDR3 coding sequence is TGTGCCAGCGGCACGTCGAAAGAGACCCAGTACTTC. Translated, it gives CASGTSKETQYF.

The chain combines TRBV9 with TRBJ1-2; 10 bases align to TRBD1. From germline, CDR1 is SGDLS and CDR2 YYNGEE. CDR3 length: 17 residues. V was pared by 0 bases and J by 5 bases, with 10 bases of the junction left unmatched. The CDR3 coding sequence is TGTGCCAGCAGCGTAGATCAAGCGGGACAGGGGAGGTATGGCTACACCTTC. Translating it yields CASSVDQAGQGRYGYTF. Filled out from reference TRBV9 and TRBJ1-2, the complete variable domain reads DSGVTQTPKHLITATGQRVTLRCSPRSGDLSVYWYQQSLDQGLQFLIQYYNGEERAKGNILERFSAQQFPDLHSELNLSSLELGDSALYFCASSVDQAGQGRYGYTFGSGTRLTVV.

This clonotype was detected many times. This chain joins TRBV7-9 and TRBJ1-4; D call uncertain. This CDR3 contains 12 residues. The germline V gene encodes CDR1 SEHNR and CDR2 FQNEAQ (reference sequence). V was pared by 8 bases and J by 5 bases, with 9 bases between. The CDR3, as DNA: TGTGCCAGCGGAAGGGAGAATGAAAAACTGTTTTTT. The encoded protein is CASGRENEKLFF.

The chain is built from TRBV7-9 and TRBJ2-2; 8 bases are a match to TRBD1. Germline CDR1 and CDR2: SEHNR and FQNEAQ (reference sequence). Trimming at V came to 2 bases and at J to 1 base, leaving 3 bases not matched to a gene. The CDR3 sequence is 16 residues long. CDR3 bases: TGTGCCAGCAGCTTAACGACAGGGGTGAACACCGGGGAGCTGTTTTTT. Translated: CASSLTTGVNTGELFF. Based on the CDR3 plus reference TRBV7-9 and TRBJ2-2, the full variable domain is DTGVSQNPRHKITKRGQNVTFRCDPISEHNRLYWYRQTLGQGPEFLTYFQNEAQLEKSRLLSDRFSAERPKGSFSTLEIQRTEQGDSAMYLCASSLTTGVNTGELFFGEGSRLTVL.

This clonotype was seen a handful of times. This chain uses TRBV28 with TRBJ1-5, with 7 nucleotides matching TRBD1. The V gene's germline CDR1 is MDHEN and CDR2 SYDVKM. After removal of 8 bases from V and 2 bases from J, the junction contained 6 bases not matched to a gene. The CDR3 spans 14 residues. DNA for the CDR3: TGTGCCAGCGGCAACAGGGGTGGCAATCAGCCCCAGCATTTT. As protein: CASGNRGGNQPQHF.

The chain is built from TRBV19 and TRBJ1-6; 7 bases fit TRBD1. J lost 5 bases, V lost 7 bases, and 11 bases had no gene match. CDR1 and CDR2 from the germline V gene are LNHDA and SQIVND (reference sequence). This CDR3 contains 16 residues. The CDR3 sequence is CASKGGDRANNSPLHF. DNA of the CDR3: TGTGCCAGTAAAGGCGGAGACAGGGCCAATAATTCACCCCTCCACTTT.

This clonotype was detected many times. The chain has TRBV6-2 or TRBV6-3 and TRBJ1-2; D gene unclear. V lost 2 bases and J 2 bases, leaving 15 bases between the germline ends. Germline V lookup: CDR1 MNHEY, CDR2 SVGEGT. This CDR3 has 16 residues. Here the CDR3 reads CASSYRLVGGNYGYTF. CDR3 sequence (DNA): TGTGCCAGCAGTTACCGTCTGGTCGGCGGCAACTATGGCTACACCTTC.

This clonotype has a count of ten or more. CDR3 loop: CAIRSPTGVMAFF. CDR3 DNA sequence: TGTGCCATCAGAAGTCCGACAGGCGTGATGGCTTTCTTT. V usage is TRBV10-3 and J usage is TRBJ1-1; D may be TRBD1 (6 bases). Trimming stripped 6 bases from V and 11 bases from J, with 19 bases between. CDR1 is ENHRY and CDR2 is SYGVKD in the germline V gene. The CDR3 consists of 13 residues.

This clonotype has ten or more counts. The chain carries TRBV7-2 and TRBJ2-7; maybe TRBD1 (5 bases). Germline V gene sequence: CDR1 SGHTA, CDR2 FQGNSA. With 5 bases removed from V and 0 bases from J, the gap between germline ends came to 17 bases. The CDR3 runs 16 residues. The CDR3: CASSPTPDTFSYEQYF. DNA for the CDR3: TGTGCCAGCAGCCCAACCCCGGACACATTCTCCTACGAGCAGTACTTC. Drawing the rest from reference TRBV7-2 and TRBJ2-7, the complete variable domain is GAGVSQSPSNKVTEKGKDVELRCDPISGHTALYWYRQSLGQGLEFLIYFQGNSAPDKSGLPSDRFSAERTGGSVSTLTIQRTQQEDSAVYLCASSPTPDTFSYEQYFGPGTRLTVT.

The chain uses TRBV18 and TRBJ1-2, with 9 bases aligning to TRBD1. CDR1 and CDR2 (germline): KGHSH, LQKENI. V lost 3 bases and J lost 8; bases outside the gene matches: 13. The CDR3 length is 16 residues. The CDR3 loop is CASSPSTGGVEWGYTF. The DNA of the CDR3 is TGTGCCAGCTCACCGTCGACAGGGGGTGTGGAGTGGGGCTACACCTTC.

This clonotype came up once. V is TRBV7-2 and J is TRBJ2-2, with TRBD1 matching over 7 bases. Losses at the gene ends were 5 bases for V and 7 bases for J; bases not matched to a gene: 10. This CDR3 contains 15 residues. Germline CDR1 reads SGHTA; CDR2 reads FQGNSA. CDR3 DNA: TGTGCCAGCAGCCAAGAAACAGGGGCGAACGGGGAGCTGTTTTTT. Translation: CASSQETGANGELFF.

The table lists this clonotype with a few counts. At one boundary the junction diverges from the germline segment, which might be a read error. The chain employs TRBV5-1 and TRBJ2-2; tentatively, D is TRBD1 (6 bases). This CDR3 spans 14 amino acids. Germline V CDR1 and CDR2: SGHRS, YFSETQ. The CDR3 coding sequence is TGTGCCAGCAGCTTTCAGGGGACCACCGGGGAGCTGTTTTTT. This translates into CASSFQGTTGELFF.

The chain carries TRBV19 and TRBJ1-2, with TRBD1 identical over 10 bases. In germline, CDR1 is LNHDA, CDR2 SQIVND (reference sequence). Trimming took 6 bases from V and 1 from J; bases not matched to a gene: 5. The CDR3 sequence is 15 residues long. The CDR3 DNA follows: TGTGCCAGTAGGCGTGGGACAGGGGATAACTATGGCTACACCTTC. This translates into CASRRGTGDNYGYTF.

This clonotype has more than one count but fewer than ten. The CDR3 is CASINNIGAFF. CDR3 DNA sequence: TGTGCCAGCATAAACAACATTGGAGCTTTCTTT. The chain links TRBV6-5 to TRBJ1-1; unclear D gene. The ends were cut back, 7 bases at V and 10 bases at J, with 13 bases in the middle. The CDR3 has 11 amino acids. Germline V gene sequence: CDR1 MNHEY, CDR2 SVGAGI.

On this clonotype: A read error may explain this, as a much larger clone is one base away. V is TRBV2 and J is TRBJ1-3; 8 positions match TRBD1. The CDR3 length is 15 residues. Germline V gene lookup returns CDR1 SNHLY and CDR2 FYNNEI. The CDR3 DNA reads TGTGCCAGCAGACCCTCGACAGGGGTTGGAAACACCGTATATTTT. This codes for CASRPSTGVGNTVYF.

This clonotype was observed at least ten times. The rearrangement joins TRBV12-3 or TRBV12-4 to TRBJ2-7; 7 bases line up with TRBD1. Trimming took 5 bases from V and 7 from J; bases not matched to a gene: 2. The CDR3 has 11 amino acids. This CDR3 reads CASSQGVEQYF. The CDR3 bases are TGTGCCAGCAGTCAGGGGGTGGAGCAGTACTTC.

A few counts support this clonotype. The chain carries TRBV19 and TRBJ1-1; D is undetermined. V lost 1 base, J lost 0 bases, and 12 bases lay in between. Germline values: CDR1 LNHDA, CDR2 SQIVND (reference sequence). This CDR3 spans 16 amino acids. CDR3 sequence (DNA): TGTGCCAGTAGTATAGTCACCGGCCGCTTGAACACTGAAGCTTTCTTT. This translates into CASSIVTGRLNTEAFF.

Ten or more counts support this clonotype. The genes are TRBV7-2 and TRBJ2-2, with a weak D call TRBD1 (5 bases). Trimming shortened V by 2 bases and J by 5 bases, and 9 bases separated the two germline ends. This CDR3 is 14 amino acids long. Germline V CDR1 and CDR2: SGHTA, FQGNSA. CDR3 sequence (DNA): TGTGCCAGCAGCTTAAAGCAGGGAACCGGGGAGCTGTTTTTT. Its protein product is CASSLKQGTGELFF.

The V call is TRBV4-3, the J call TRBJ1-1; D is undetermined. Deletions cut 6 bases from V and 7 bases from J, with 9 bases between. This CDR3 has 11 residues. Looked up from germline, CDR1 is LGHNA and CDR2 is YSLEER. The CDR3 DNA reads TGCGCCAGCAGGCGATATGGTGAAGCTTTCTTT. Its translation is CASRRYGEAFF.

V usage is TRBV20-1 and J usage is TRBJ1-4, with 7 bases matching TRBD1. This CDR3 has 14 amino acids. Germline V gene data show CDR1 as DFQATT and CDR2 as SNEGSKA (reference sequence). Trimming at V came to 4 bases and at J to 4 bases, leaving 6 bases not matched to a gene. This CDR3 reads CSATLGGHNEKLFF. DNA for the CDR3: TGCAGTGCTACGTTAGGGGGCCATAATGAAAAACTGTTTTTT.

This clonotype was recorded only once. This rearrangement joins TRBV7-2 to TRBJ1-3; D might be TRBD1 (6 bases). Trimming took 5 bases from V and 15 from J, leaving 20 bases between them. Germline CDR1 reads SGHTA; CDR2 reads FQGNSA. This CDR3 has 13 residues. In DNA, the CDR3 is TGTGCCAGCAGCGAGACTAGCGGGGGGCCTTCATATTTT. Protein: CASSETSGGPSYF.

This clonotype was observed at least ten times. The chain has TRBV24-1 and TRBJ2-5; D call uncertain. V lost 1 base to trimming and J lost 3 bases, with 5 bases between them. Germline loops: CDR1 KGHDR, CDR2 SFDVKD. The CDR3 runs to 13 residues. The CDR3 region has the DNA TGTGCCACCAGTGATTTTAAAGAAGAGACCCAGTACTTC. Protein: CATSDFKEETQYF.